This T cell receptor beta chain was sequenced in a study of patients and donors after allogeneic stem cell transplantation. V gave up 4 bases and J gave up 0 bases; unmatched junction bases: 10. The CDR3 is made up of 16 amino acids. The germline gives CDR1 DFQATT, CDR2 SNEGSKA (reference sequence). TCRdb itself ran the RT-PCR reads through MiXCR, one entry per CDR3 protein. The table includes hundreds of thousands of distinct CDR3 sequences, less than 15% detected once. This clonotype was found many times. Material for sequencing was blood, either unsorted or a sorted T cell fraction (not recorded which). The chain employs TRBV20-1 and TRBJ2-5; TRBD2 matches at 8 bases. This clonotype originated in a human donor who was either an allogeneic HSCT recipient or a stem cell or donor lymphocyte infusion donor (not recorded which). It is not recorded whose cells these are; they may come from a transplant donor. The CDR3 spells CSAKEQSGSYQETQYF. Written as DNA, the CDR3 is TGCAGTGCTAAGGAGCAAAGCGGGAGCTACCAAGAGACCCAGTACTTC.